This TCR beta chain was recovered during a study of molecular identifiers for immune sequencing clone quantification. TCRdb re-derived calls from the PCR reads in MiXCR, one entry per CDR3 protein. The sample records hundreds of thousands of distinct CDR3 sequences, roughly a quarter being singletons. The CDR3 consists of 13 residues. V gave up 3 bases and J gave up 2 bases, with 7 bases separating them. Germline assignment: CDR1 LNHDA and CDR2 SQIVND (reference sequence). This clonotype occurred many times. The TCR originated in a human donor in good health. Some libraries in this study had Jurkat cell RNA spiked in. The chain is built from TRBV19 and TRBJ2-5; D gene unclear. Input material: naive CD8+ T cells from blood, with Jurkat cell RNA spiked in. The subset: FACS-sorted CD8+CD4-CCR7+CD45RA+ naive T cells. The CDR3 loop reads CASSIMPQETQYF. CDR3 nucleotide sequence: TGTGCCAGTAGTATCATGCCTCAAGAGACCCAGTACTTC.